What follows describes a single TCR beta chain. What it binds is not known. Blood samples measuring more than 2 ml were taken per donor. This sample is part of a study of monozygotic twins with inflammatory bowel disease. Findings of the study overall: Differing T cell subtypes remained indistinguishable. Among IBD patients, TCRbeta diversity (inverse Simpson) was lower than in healthy co-twins.

The CDR3 is 12 residues long. Germline-derived CDR1 and CDR2 are DFQATT and SNEGSKA (reference sequence). TCRdb re-called the 5' RACE reads; every CDR3 protein appears as one record, without DNA. Recorded for this sample: approximately 200,000 distinct CDR3 sequences. This sequence originates from a human donor with ulcerative colitis or Crohn's disease, or a healthy co-twin of an affected twin (not recorded which). Sequenced material: blood. V and J are TRBV20-1 and TRBJ1-1. The CDR3 spells CSARGRDTEAFF.